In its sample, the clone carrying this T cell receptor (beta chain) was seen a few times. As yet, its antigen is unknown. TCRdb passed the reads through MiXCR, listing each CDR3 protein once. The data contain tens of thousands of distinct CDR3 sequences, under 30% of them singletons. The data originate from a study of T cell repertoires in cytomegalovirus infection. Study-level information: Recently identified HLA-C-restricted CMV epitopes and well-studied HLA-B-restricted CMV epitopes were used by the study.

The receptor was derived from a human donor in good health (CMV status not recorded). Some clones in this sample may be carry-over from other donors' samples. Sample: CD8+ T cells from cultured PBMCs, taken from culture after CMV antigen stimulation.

The CDR3 spells CASNRAGEQYF. Written as DNA, the CDR3 is TGTGCCAGCAATAGGGCAGGGGAGCAGTACTTC. J is TRBJ2-7 and V is TRBV28; TRBD1 might be the D (5 bases). This CDR3 contains 11 residues. In germline, CDR1 is MDHEN, CDR2 SYDVKM. Trimming removed 7 bases at V and 7 bases at J, with 11 bases between.